This T cell receptor beta chain was sequenced for a study of T-cell memory formation after mild COVID-19. Turning to this clonotype: As yet, its antigen is unknown.

Overall study results and limits: Clones contracting over day 15 to 85 were CD4/CD8 balanced, with later expanders leaning CD4+.

Libraries for TCRalpha and TCRbeta carried sample barcodes and unique molecular identifiers via 5'RACE. In TCRdb, the 5' RACE reads were re-called with MiXCR into one record per CDR3 protein. Among around 510,000 distinct CDR3 sequences listed, about 20% were seen once. Germline V lookup: CDR1 MGHRA, CDR2 YSYEKL. This CDR3 comprises 16 residues. V shed 1 base, J shed 7 bases, and the junction held 7 bases outside the gene matches. Source material: PBMCs or a T cell subset sorted from them (not recorded which). The rearrangement uses TRBV4-1 and TRBJ1-6, with 7 bases matching TRBD1. The TCR sequence derives from an adult woman who had mild COVID-19 (a few samples of this study predate the infection). Cell type and time point are not known. CDR3 nucleotides: TGCGCCAGCAGCCAAGTTGGCAGGGGGGGGAATTCACCCCTCCACTTT. Protein: CASSQVGRGGNSPLHF.